This T cell receptor beta chain originates from a study of cytomegalovirus exposure and HLA in healthy donors. Study results and caveats: Later analysis associated a missense DCLRE1C variant with TCR beta V- and J-gene trimming. TCR beta sequences reportedly predicted most subjects' HLA-A and HLA-B alleles accurately. The authors excluded some V segments, including TRBV6-2 and TRBV6-3, as indistinguishable. Some TCR beta chains (approximately 180 of them) were listed as cytomegalovirus-associated.

In the case of this clone: Its antigen is undetermined.

Amplification used 60 Vbeta primers and 13 Jbeta primers. The table came from immunoSEQ multiplex PCR; TCRdb's copy has only in-frame clones and leaves some out. Of over 120,000 clones listed, approximately 70% are singletons. The V gene lost 5 bases and the J gene lost 7 bases, with 9 bases spanning the gap. CDR3 length: 13 residues. Germline V gene lookup returns CDR1 SGHVS and CDR2 FNYEAQ. This receptor was identified in a woman in her sixties or seventies in good health and CMV-seropositive. The rearrangement joins TRBV7-6 to TRBJ1-6, with a weak D call TRBD1 (6 bases). The sample comprised PBMCs. The CDR3 nucleotides are TGTGCCAGCAGCCCAGGGGAGAATTCACCCCTCCACTTT. Translation: CASSPGENSPLHF.